The 21 T cell receptor beta chains below come from one sample, sequenced in a study of blood T cell repertoires in COVID-19. The repertoire was sequenced with immunoSEQ multiplex PCR; TCRdb's copy has only in-frame clones and lacks some. The sample has some 200,000 clones, roughly 80% seen once. Sequencing input: peripheral blood. These receptor sequences come from an elderly woman with COVID-19, enrolled during active disease.

Concerning this clone itself: A junction end diverges from the germline sequence, so it may reflect a read error. This sequence joins TRBV9 and TRBJ2-2; D is unclear. This CDR3 region has 13 residues. Germline CDR1 reads SGDLS; CDR2 reads YYNGEE. The CDR3 bases are TGTGCCAACAGCTCTCCGAACACCGGGGAGCTGTTTTTT. Protein sequence: CANSSPNTGELFF.

The gene calls are TRBV4-1 and TRBJ1-6; D may be TRBD1 (5 bases). Trimming cost V 0 bases and J 10 bases, with 13 bases left between them. The CDR3 spans 15 residues. Germline CDR1 reads MGHRA; CDR2 reads YSYEKL. CDR3 in amino acids: CASSQDMEGRSPLHF. CDR3 DNA: TGCGCCAGCAGCCAAGATATGGAGGGGAGGTCACCCCTCCACTTT.

The V gene is TRBV29-1, the J gene TRBJ1-1; D perhaps matches TRBD1 (6 bases). Germline V gives CDR1 SQVTM, CDR2 ANQGSEA. The V gene lost 8 bases and the J gene lost 4 bases, with 17 bases spanning the gap. The CDR3 totals 13 residues. For the CDR3, the DNA is TGCAGCACGGAGGGGGTTCGGCCCACTGAAGCTTTCTTT. This gives the protein CSTEGVRPTEAFF.

The chain employs TRBV7-9 and TRBJ1-4; 7 bases agree with TRBD1. In germline, CDR1 is SEHNR, CDR2 FQNEAQ (reference sequence). J lost 15 bases, V lost 1 base, and 5 bases had no gene match. The CDR3 loop spans 12 amino acids. The CDR3: CASSLGQGTVFF. The CDR3 DNA is TGTGCCAGCAGCTTAGGACAGGGTACGGTGTTTTTT.

The chain combines TRBV13 with TRBJ1-1, with D possibly being TRBD1 (5 bases). Germline CDR1 and CDR2: PRHDT and FYEKMQ (reference sequence). Trimming left V 1 base short and J 7 bases short, with 10 bases between. The CDR3 has 13 amino acids. The DNA for the CDR3 is TGTGCCAGCAGCTTAGATAGGAGGGGTGAAGCTTTCTTT. Translating it yields CASSLDRRGEAFF.

The V gene is TRBV28, the J gene TRBJ1-2; D gene uncertain. V was trimmed by 3 bases and J by 6 bases, leaving 14 bases between them. CDR1 and CDR2 from the germline V gene are MDHEN and SYDVKM. CDR3 length: 14 amino acids. Here the CDR3 DNA reads TGTGCCAGCAGTTTTATCGCAGTTCCAAATGGCTACACCTTC. Residues: CASSFIAVPNGYTF.

CDR3 nucleotides: TGTGCCAGCAGTGAGCGGGGGCTGCGGGAAGCTTTCTTT. Translating it yields CASSERGLREAFF. The chain carries TRBV6-1 and TRBJ1-1; D is possibly TRBD1 (6 bases). Trimming stripped 3 bases from V and 8 bases from J, with 13 bases between. CDR3 length: 13 residues. Germline CDR1 is MNHNS and CDR2 is SASEGT.

The chain recombines TRBV19 with TRBJ2-1, with 10 bases fitting TRBD1. The CDR3 has 16 amino acids. Germline V gene data show CDR1 as LNHDA and CDR2 as SQIVND (reference sequence). V dropped 1 base and J dropped 8; count of bases not matched to a gene: 8. CDR3 bases: TGTGCCAGTAGTATAGGAGGCCGGACAGGGGGATATGAGCAGTTCTTC. Translating it yields CASSIGGRTGGYEQFF.

V is TRBV30 and J is TRBJ1-3; perhaps TRBD1 as D (6 bases). This CDR3 is built from 15 residues. V was cut by 2 bases and J by 1 base, with 12 bases left in between. The germline CDR1 and CDR2 sequences are GTSNPN and SVGIG (reference sequence). The DNA for the CDR3 is TGTGCCTGGAGTAAGGGGGAAGGATCTGGAAACACCATATATTTT. Its protein is CAWSKGEGSGNTIYF. Variable domain in full (rest from reference TRBV30 and TRBJ1-3): SQTIHQWPATLVQPVGSPLSLECTVEGTSNPNLYWYRQAAGRGLQLLFYSVGIGQISSEVPQNLSASRPQDRQFILSSKKLLLSDSGFYLCAWSKGEGSGNTIYFGEGSWLTVV.

V is TRBV5-1 and J is TRBJ1-1, with 7 bases identical to TRBD1. CDR1 SGHRS and CDR2 YFSETQ come from the germline V gene. V lost 4 bases to trimming and J lost 4 bases; unmatched junction nucleotides: 13. The CDR3 sequence is 16 residues long. This CDR3 is CASSIRQGWGSTEAFF. CDR3 sequence (DNA): TGCGCCAGCAGCATTCGACAGGGCTGGGGGAGCACTGAAGCTTTCTTT.

The rearrangement links TRBV19 to TRBJ1-5, with 10 bases aligning to TRBD1. This CDR3 region has 17 residues. Looked up from germline, CDR1 is LNHDA and CDR2 is SQIVND (reference sequence). J gave up 5 bases and V 6 bases, and 13 bases lay outside the gene matches. The CDR3 spells CASSTTGGFSPYQPQHF. DNA for the CDR3: TGTGCCAGTAGCACGACAGGGGGCTTTTCCCCGTATCAGCCCCAGCATTTT.

J is TRBJ2-3 and V is TRBV29-1; 9 nucleotides align to TRBD2. The CDR3 length is 14 residues. Germline assignment: CDR1 SQVTM and CDR2 ANQGSEA. The trim removed 3 bases at V and 4 bases at J, leaving 5 bases unmatched. As DNA, the CDR3 is TGCAGCGTTGAGGCTAGCGGGGTATCAGATACGCAGTATTTT. Its protein product is CSVEASGVSDTQYF.

This clone was counted a few times. The rearrangement uses TRBV6-5 and TRBJ1-4; possible D gene TRBD1, 5 bases. This CDR3 has 13 amino acids. V was trimmed by 8 bases and J by 8 bases, leaving 15 bases between them. CDR1 and CDR2 from the germline V gene are MNHEY and SVGAGI. The CDR3 coding sequence is TGTGCCAGCCGGACCCCACGGGGGGAAAAACTGTTTTTT. Amino acids: CASRTPRGEKLFF.

The chain has TRBV15 and TRBJ2-5, with 7 bases fitting TRBD1. This CDR3 is 16 amino acids long. With V trimmed by 0 bases and J by 3 bases, 7 bases remained unmatched. Germline assignment: CDR1 LNHNV and CDR2 YYDKDF (reference sequence). The CDR3 DNA is TGTGCCACCAGCAGAGATTGGGGGACAGCAGAAGAGACCCAGTACTTC. Protein product: CATSRDWGTAEETQYF.

This sequence joins TRBV10-2 and TRBJ2-7; 9 bases agree with TRBD1. CDR3 length: 16 residues. Trimming removed 6 bases from V and 5 bases from J; junction bases left unmatched: 14. The germline CDR1 and CDR2 sequences are WSHSY and SAAADI. The CDR3 nucleotides read TGCGCCAGCAGAGTAAAAAACGGGACAGGGTTCCACGAGCAGTACGTC. As protein: CASRVKNGTGFHEQYV.

CDR3 amino acids: CASSAGTRSTSNEQFF. In DNA, the CDR3 is TGTGCCAGCAGTGCCGGGACTAGGTCCACCAGCAATGAGCAGTTCTTC. The rearrangement joins TRBV2 to TRBJ2-1, with 8 bases aligning to TRBD2. V shed 4 bases and J 6 bases; nucleotides not matched to a gene: 11. CDR3 length equals 16 residues. Germline CDR1 is SNHLY and CDR2 is FYNNEI. The entire variable domain, with the rest obtained from reference TRBV2 and TRBJ2-1, is as follows: EPEVTQTPSHQVTQMGQEVILRCVPISNHLYFYWYRQILGQKVEFLVSFYNNEISEKSEIFDDQFSVERPDGSNFTLKIRSTKLEDSAMYFCASSAGTRSTSNEQFFGPGTRLTVL.

J is TRBJ2-2 and V is TRBV11-1, with TRBD1 matching 8 bases. CDR1 SGHAT and CDR2 FQDESV come from the germline V gene (reference sequence). With 2 bases clipped from V and 1 base from J, the junction kept 3 bases outside the gene matches. CDR3 size: 16 residues. In DNA form, the CDR3 reads TGTGCCAGCAGCTTACGTGGACAGGGGAACACCGGGGAGCTGTTTTTT. This codes for CASSLRGQGNTGELFF.

V gene TRBV7-6 combines with J gene TRBJ1-4; D possibly corresponds to TRBD1 (6 bases). Trimming took 4 bases from V and 7 from J, leaving 10 bases between them. Germline CDR1 reads SGHVS; CDR2 reads FNYEAQ. The CDR3 is 13 residues long. The CDR3 nucleotides read TGTGCCAGCAGCTCCCAGGGGACTGAAAAACTGTTTTTT. Residues: CASSSQGTEKLFF.

As for this clone: Other DNA sequences in this sample translate to the same CDR3. The chain carries TRBV5-1 and TRBJ2-7; weak D call: TRBD2 (6 bases). V gave up 4 bases and J gave up 0 bases, with 11 bases separating them. CDR1 and CDR2 (germline): SGHRS, YFSETQ. This CDR3 is 14 amino acids long. The CDR3 nucleotides read TGCGCCAGCAGCCCTGGAGGGAGCTCCTACGAGCAGTACGTC. Its translation is CASSPGGSSYEQYV.

Comment on this clone: The same CDR3 can be traced to other DNA sequences in this sample. The chain employs TRBV5-1 and TRBJ1-4; the match to TRBD1 covers 8 bases. The germline V gene has CDR1 SGHRS and CDR2 YFSETQ. CDR3 length equals 14 residues. The trim removed 4 bases at V and 8 bases at J, leaving 7 bases unmatched. CDR3 in amino acids: CASSPGQGEEKLFF. CDR3 sequence (DNA): TGCGCCAGCAGCCCAGGACAGGGTGAGGAAAAACTGTTTTTT.

The chain carries TRBV7-2 and TRBJ2-5; TRBD2 is a possible D gene (7 bases). The germline V gene has CDR1 SGHTA and CDR2 FQGNSA. The CDR3 length is 15 residues. V lost 3 bases, J lost 4 bases, and 15 bases lay in between. The CDR3 coding sequence is TGTGCCAGCAGCTTGGCGGTGGCGGGGGCAGAGACCCAGTACTTC. This translates into CASSLAVAGAETQYF.